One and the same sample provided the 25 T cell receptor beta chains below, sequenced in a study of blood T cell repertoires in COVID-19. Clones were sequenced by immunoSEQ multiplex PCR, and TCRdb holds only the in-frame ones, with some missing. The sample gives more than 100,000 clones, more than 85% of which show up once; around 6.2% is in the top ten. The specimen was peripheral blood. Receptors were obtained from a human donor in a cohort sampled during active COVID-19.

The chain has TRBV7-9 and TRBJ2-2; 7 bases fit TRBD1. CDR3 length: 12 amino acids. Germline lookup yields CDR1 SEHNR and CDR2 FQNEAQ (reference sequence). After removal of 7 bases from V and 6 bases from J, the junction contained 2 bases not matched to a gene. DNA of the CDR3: TGTGCCAGCAACACAGGGGCCGGGGAGCTGTTTTTT. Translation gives CASNTGAGELFF.

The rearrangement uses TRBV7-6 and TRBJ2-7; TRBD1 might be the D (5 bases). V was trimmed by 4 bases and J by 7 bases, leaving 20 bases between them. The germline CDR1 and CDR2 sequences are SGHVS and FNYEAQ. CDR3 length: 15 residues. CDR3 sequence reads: CASSSPYGHTREQYF. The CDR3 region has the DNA TGTGCCAGCAGCTCACCATATGGACACACACGAGAGCAGTACTTC.

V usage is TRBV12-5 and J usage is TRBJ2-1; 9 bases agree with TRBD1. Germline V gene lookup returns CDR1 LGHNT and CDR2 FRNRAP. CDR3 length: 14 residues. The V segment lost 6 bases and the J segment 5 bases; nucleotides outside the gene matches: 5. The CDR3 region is CASGDRGSDNEQFF. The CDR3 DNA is TGTGCTAGTGGCGACAGGGGGTCGGACAATGAGCAGTTCTTC.

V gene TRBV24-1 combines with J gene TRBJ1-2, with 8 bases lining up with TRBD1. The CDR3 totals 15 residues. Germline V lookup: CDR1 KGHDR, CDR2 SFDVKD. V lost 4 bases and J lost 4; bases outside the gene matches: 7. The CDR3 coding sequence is TGTGCCACCAGTGACCCGGGACAGGAACGCTATGGCTACACCTTC. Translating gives CATSDPGQERYGYTF.

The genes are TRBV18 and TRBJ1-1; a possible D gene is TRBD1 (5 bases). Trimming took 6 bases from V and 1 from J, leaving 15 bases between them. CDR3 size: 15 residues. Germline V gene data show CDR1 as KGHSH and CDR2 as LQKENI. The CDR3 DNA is TGTGCCAGCTCTCTAACGACAGACGGGAACACTGAAGCTTTCTTT. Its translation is CASSLTTDGNTEAFF.

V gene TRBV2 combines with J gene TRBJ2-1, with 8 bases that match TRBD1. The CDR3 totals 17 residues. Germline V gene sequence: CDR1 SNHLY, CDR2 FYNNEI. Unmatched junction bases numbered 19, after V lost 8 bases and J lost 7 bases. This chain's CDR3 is CASCGQGAVSSLNEQFF. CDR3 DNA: TGTGCCAGCTGTGGACAGGGAGCGGTTTCGAGTTTGAATGAGCAGTTCTTC.

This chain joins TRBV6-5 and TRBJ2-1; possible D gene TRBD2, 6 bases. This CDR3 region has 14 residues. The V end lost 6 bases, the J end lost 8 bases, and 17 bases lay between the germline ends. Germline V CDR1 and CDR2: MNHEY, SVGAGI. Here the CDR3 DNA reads TGTGCCAGCAGGATCAGCGAGGAGGGGTATGAGCAGTTCTTC. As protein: CASRISEEGYEQFF.

The CDR3 sequence is CAISEGLKRAGAYEQYF. CDR3 sequence (DNA): TGTGCCATCAGTGAGGGCCTGAAGAGGGCCGGAGCCTACGAGCAGTACTTC. J is TRBJ2-7 and V is TRBV10-3; D possibly corresponds to TRBD2 (5 bases). V was trimmed by 2 bases and J by 2 bases, leaving 19 bases between them. Germline CDR1 ENHRY, CDR2 SYGVKD. The CDR3 runs to 17 residues.

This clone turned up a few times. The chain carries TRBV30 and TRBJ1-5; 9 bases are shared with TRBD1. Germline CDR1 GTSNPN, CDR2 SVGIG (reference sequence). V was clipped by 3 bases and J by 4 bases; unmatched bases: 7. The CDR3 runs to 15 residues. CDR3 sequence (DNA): TGTGCCTGGAGCGACGGGACAGGGCTAAATCAGCCCCAGCATTTT. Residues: CAWSDGTGLNQPQHF. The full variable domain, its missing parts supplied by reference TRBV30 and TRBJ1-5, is SQTIHQWPATLVQPVGSPLSLECTVEGTSNPNLYWYRQAAGRGLQLLFYSVGIGQISSEVPQNLSASRPQDRQFILSSKKLLLSDSGFYLCAWSDGTGLNQPQHFGDGTRLSIL.

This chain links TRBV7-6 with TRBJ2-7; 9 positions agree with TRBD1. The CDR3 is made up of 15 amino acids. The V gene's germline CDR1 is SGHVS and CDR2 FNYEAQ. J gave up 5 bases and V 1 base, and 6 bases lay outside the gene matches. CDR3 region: CASSLGRNRGHEQYF. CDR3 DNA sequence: TGTGCCAGCAGCTTAGGCAGAAACAGGGGGCACGAGCAGTACTTC.

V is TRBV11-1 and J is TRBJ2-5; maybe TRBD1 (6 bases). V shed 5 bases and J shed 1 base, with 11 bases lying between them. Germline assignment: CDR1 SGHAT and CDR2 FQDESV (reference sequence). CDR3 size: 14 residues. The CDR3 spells CASSPRGSQETQYF. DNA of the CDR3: TGTGCCAGCAGCCCCAGGGGCAGCCAAGAGACCCAGTACTTC.

This CDR3 is CASSSPHEGGYTF. The CDR3 DNA reads TGTGCCAGCAGTTCTCCCCACGAGGGTGGCTACACCTTC. This chain connects TRBV28 to TRBJ1-2; D unclear. The germline V gene encodes CDR1 MDHEN and CDR2 SYDVKM. The CDR3 covers 13 residues. Deletions cut 4 bases from V and 7 bases from J, with 13 bases between.

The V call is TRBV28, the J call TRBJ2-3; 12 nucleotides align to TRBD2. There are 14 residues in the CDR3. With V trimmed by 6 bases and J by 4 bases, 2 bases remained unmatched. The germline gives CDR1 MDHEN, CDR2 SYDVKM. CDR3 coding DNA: TGTGCCAGCAGGCTAGCGGGAGGGGCAGATACGCAGTATTTT. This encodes CASRLAGGADTQYF.

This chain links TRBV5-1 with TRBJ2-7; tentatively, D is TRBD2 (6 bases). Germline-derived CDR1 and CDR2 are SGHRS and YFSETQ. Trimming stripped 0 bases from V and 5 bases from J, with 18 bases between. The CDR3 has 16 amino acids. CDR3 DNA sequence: TGCGCCAGCAGCTTGGATATCGGGGGTCGGGGCGACGAGCAGTACTTC. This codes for CASSLDIGGRGDEQYF.

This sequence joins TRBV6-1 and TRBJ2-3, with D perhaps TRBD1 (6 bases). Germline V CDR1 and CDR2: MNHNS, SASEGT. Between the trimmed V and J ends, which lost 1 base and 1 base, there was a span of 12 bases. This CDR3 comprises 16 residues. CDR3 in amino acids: CASSEEQDSRTDTQYF. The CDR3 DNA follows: TGTGCCAGCAGTGAAGAGCAGGACAGCCGCACAGATACGCAGTATTTT.

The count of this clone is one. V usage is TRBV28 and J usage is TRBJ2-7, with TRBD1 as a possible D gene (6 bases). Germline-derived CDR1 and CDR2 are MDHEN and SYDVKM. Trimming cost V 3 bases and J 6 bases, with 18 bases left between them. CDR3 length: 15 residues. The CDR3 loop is CASSFLVTGPSEQYF. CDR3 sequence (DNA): TGTGCCAGCAGTTTCCTAGTCACAGGGCCGTCCGAGCAGTACTTC.

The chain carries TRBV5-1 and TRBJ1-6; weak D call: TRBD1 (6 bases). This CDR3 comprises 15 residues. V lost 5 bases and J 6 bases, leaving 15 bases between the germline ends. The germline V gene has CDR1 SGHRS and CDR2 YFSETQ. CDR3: CASRPTEQGNSPLHF. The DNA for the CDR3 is TGCGCCAGCAGACCGACGGAACAGGGTAATTCACCCCTCCACTTT.

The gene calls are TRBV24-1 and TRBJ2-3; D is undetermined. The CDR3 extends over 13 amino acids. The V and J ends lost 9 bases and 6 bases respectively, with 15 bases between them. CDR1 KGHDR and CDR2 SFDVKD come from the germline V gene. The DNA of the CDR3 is TGTGCCACCGCCCCCACATCGGAGGATACGCAGTATTTT. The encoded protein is CATAPTSEDTQYF.

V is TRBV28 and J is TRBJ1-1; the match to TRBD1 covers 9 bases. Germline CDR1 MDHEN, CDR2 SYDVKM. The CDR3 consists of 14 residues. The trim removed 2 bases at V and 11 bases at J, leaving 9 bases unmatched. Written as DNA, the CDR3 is TGTGCCAGCAGTTTACTCTTTGGGACAGGGAGGGCTTTCTTT. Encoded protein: CASSLLFGTGRAFF.

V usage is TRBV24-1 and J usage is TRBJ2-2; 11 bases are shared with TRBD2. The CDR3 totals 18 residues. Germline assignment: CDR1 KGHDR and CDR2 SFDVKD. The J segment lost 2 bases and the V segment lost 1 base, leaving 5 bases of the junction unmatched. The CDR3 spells CATSDFPSGRSNTGELFF. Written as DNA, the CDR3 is TGTGCCACCAGTGATTTTCCTAGCGGGAGGTCCAACACCGGGGAGCTGTTTTTT.

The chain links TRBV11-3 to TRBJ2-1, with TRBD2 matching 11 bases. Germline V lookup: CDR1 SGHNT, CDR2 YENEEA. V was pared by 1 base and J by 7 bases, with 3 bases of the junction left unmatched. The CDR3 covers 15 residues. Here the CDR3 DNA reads TGTGCCAGCAGCTTAGTTAGCGGGGGGGCTAATGAGCAGTTCTTC. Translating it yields CASSLVSGGANEQFF.

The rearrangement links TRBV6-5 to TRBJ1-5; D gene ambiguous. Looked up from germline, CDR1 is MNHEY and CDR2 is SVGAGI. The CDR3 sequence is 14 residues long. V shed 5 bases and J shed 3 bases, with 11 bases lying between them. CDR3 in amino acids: CASSNRVNNQPQHF. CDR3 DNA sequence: TGTGCCAGCAGTAACCGGGTCAACAATCAGCCCCAGCATTTT.

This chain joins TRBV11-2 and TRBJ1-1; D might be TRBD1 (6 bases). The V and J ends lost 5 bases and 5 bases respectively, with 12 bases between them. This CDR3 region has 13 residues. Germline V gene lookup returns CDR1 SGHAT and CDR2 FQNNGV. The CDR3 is CASSLQGPTEAFF. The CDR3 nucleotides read TGTGCCAGCAGCCTCCAGGGGCCGACTGAAGCTTTCTTT.

The chain's CDR3 is CASKGETSGSYNEQFF. CDR3 DNA sequence: TGTGCCAGCAAGGGGGAGACTAGCGGGAGCTACAATGAGCAGTTCTTC. The chain carries TRBV28 and TRBJ2-1; 12 bases are a match to TRBD2. From germline, CDR1 is MDHEN and CDR2 SYDVKM. This CDR3 region has 16 residues. J gave up 3 bases and V 7 bases, and 7 bases lay outside the gene matches.

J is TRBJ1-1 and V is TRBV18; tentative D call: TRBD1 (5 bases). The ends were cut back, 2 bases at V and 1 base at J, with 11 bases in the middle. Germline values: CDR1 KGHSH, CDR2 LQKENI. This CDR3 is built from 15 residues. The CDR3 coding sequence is TGTGCCAGCTCACCATCCAGGGCGGAGAACACTGAAGCTTTCTTT. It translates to CASSPSRAENTEAFF.